Each of the 8 T cell receptor beta chains below was sequenced from the same sample in a study of blood T cell repertoires in COVID-19 (dated by TCRdb to the early 2020s). The library was built by means of the immunoSEQ multiplex PCR assay. This immuneACCESS table, as held by TCRdb, lists in-frame sequences with V and J called but not all clones. Of the missing ones, under half trace to an unresolved V gene in checked studies; the others have no known cause. Within this sample are about 190,000 clones, with approximately 87% of them counted one time only. Around 12% of the sample comes from the top ten. The sample taken for sequencing was peripheral blood. These receptors came from a woman between 65 and 79 years old with COVID-19, enrolled during active disease.

The rearrangement links TRBV19 to TRBJ2-7; D is undetermined. There are 14 residues in the CDR3. V lost 5 bases and J 0 bases, leaving 11 bases between the germline ends. Per germline, CDR1 LNHDA and CDR2 SQIVND (reference sequence). Here the CDR3 DNA reads TGTGCCAGTAGTCCCACGGTGAACTCCTACGAGCAGTACTTC. It codes for CASSPTVNSYEQYF.

Only one count was recorded for this clone. The J gene is TRBJ2-1, the V gene TRBV30, with 9 bases fitting TRBD2. CDR1 is GTSNPN, CDR2 SVGIG, per germline (reference sequence). The CDR3 covers 15 residues. Losses at the gene ends were 3 bases for V and 4 bases for J; bases not matched to a gene: 7. The CDR3 nucleotides read TGTGCCTGGAGGACTTCGCTAGCGGGATACAATGAGCAGTTCTTC. Translating it yields CAWRTSLAGYNEQFF.

The rearrangement links TRBV6-1 to TRBJ2-1, with a possible D match to TRBD2 (5 bases). The CDR3 length is 13 residues. Germline V lookup: CDR1 MNHNS, CDR2 SASEGT. V lost 2 bases to trimming and J lost 9 bases, with 11 bases between them. CDR3 protein: CASSEQRVGEQFF. For the CDR3, the DNA is TGTGCCAGCAGTGAACAGAGGGTCGGTGAGCAGTTCTTC.

This clone was found a few times. The rearrangement uses TRBV5-1 and TRBJ1-2; TRBD1 might be the D (5 bases). Trimming stripped 2 bases from V and 2 bases from J, with 16 bases between. From germline, CDR1 is SGHRS and CDR2 YFSETQ. The CDR3 runs 16 residues. CDR3 bases: TGCGCCAGCAGCTTCGTATCCGGGGGGACGAACTATGGCTACACCTTC. Amino acid sequence: CASSFVSGGTNYGYTF.

The chain carries TRBV30 and TRBJ2-7; D might be TRBD1 (5 bases). CDR3 length equals 12 residues. Per the germline V gene, CDR1 is GTSNPN and CDR2 is SVGIG (reference sequence). Trimming took off 0 bases at V and 6 bases at J, with 9 bases between the two ends. The CDR3 loop reads CAWSVKGFEQYF. CDR3 DNA sequence: TGTGCCTGGAGTGTAAAGGGGTTCGAGCAGTACTTC. Based on the CDR3 plus reference TRBV30 and TRBJ2-7, the full variable domain is SQTIHQWPATLVQPVGSPLSLECTVEGTSNPNLYWYRQAAGRGLQLLFYSVGIGQISSEVPQNLSASRPQDRQFILSSKKLLLSDSGFYLCAWSVKGFEQYFGPGTRLTVT.

The CDR3 DNA is TGTGCCAGCAAGGCCGGGACAGGGGTCGGGCGCACAGATACGCAGTATTTT. This encodes CASKAGTGVGRTDTQYF. The gene calls are TRBV27 and TRBJ2-3, with TRBD1 identical over 10 bases. Germline values: CDR1 MNHEY, CDR2 SMNVEV (reference sequence). CDR3 length: 17 amino acids. With V trimmed by 7 bases and J by 1 base, 11 bases remained unmatched.

V gene TRBV9 combines with J gene TRBJ2-7, with 9 bases aligning to TRBD1. The CDR3 sequence is 15 residues long. Germline trimming cut 0 bases from V and 5 bases from J; bases unmatched to any gene: 6. The germline CDR1 and CDR2 sequences are SGDLS and YYNGEE. The CDR3 bases are TGTGCCAGCAGCGTAGGGATGCGGGACAGGGACGAGCAGTACTTC. Translated: CASSVGMRDRDEQYF.

This rearrangement joins TRBV4-1 to TRBJ2-1, with a tentative D call TRBD2 (6 bases). Trimming pared 5 bases from V and 3 bases from J, leaving 14 bases between. The CDR3 extends over 15 amino acids. Per the germline V gene, CDR1 is MGHRA and CDR2 is YSYEKL. CDR3 in amino acids: CASSNLWGDYNEQFF. The CDR3 nucleotides are TGCGCCAGCAGCAATCTATGGGGGGACTACAATGAGCAGTTCTTC.